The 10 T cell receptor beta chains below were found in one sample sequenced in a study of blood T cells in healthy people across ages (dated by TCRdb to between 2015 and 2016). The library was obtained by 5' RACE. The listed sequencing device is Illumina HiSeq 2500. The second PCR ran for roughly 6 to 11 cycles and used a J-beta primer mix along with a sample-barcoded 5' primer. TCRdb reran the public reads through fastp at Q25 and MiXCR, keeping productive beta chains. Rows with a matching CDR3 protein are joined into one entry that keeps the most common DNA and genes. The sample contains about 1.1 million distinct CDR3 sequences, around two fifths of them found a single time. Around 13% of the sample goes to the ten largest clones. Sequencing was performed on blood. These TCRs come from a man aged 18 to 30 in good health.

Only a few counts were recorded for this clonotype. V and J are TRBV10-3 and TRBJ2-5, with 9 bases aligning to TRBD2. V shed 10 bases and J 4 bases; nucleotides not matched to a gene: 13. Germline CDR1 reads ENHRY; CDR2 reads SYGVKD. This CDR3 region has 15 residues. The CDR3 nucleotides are TGTGCCACCAGCCCTAGCGGGGCCATCGGAGAGACCCAGTACTTC. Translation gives CATSPSGAIGETQYF.

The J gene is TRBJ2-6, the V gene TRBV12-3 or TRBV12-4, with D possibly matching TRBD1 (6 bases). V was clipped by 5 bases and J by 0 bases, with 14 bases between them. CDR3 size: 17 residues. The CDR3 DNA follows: TGTGCCAGCAGTCCCCCGACAGGTGACTCTGGGGCCAACGTCCTGACTTTC. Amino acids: CASSPPTGDSGANVLTF.

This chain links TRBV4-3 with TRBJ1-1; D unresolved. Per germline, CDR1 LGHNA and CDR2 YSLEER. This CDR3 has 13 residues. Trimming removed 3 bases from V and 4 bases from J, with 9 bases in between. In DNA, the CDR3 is TGCGCCAGCAGCCAGACGGTTGTCACTGAAGCTTTCTTT. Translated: CASSQTVVTEAFF.

As DNA, the CDR3 is TGTGCCAGCAGTGTTGGGACCCTCTACGAGCAGTACTTC. It specifies CASSVGTLYEQYF. V usage is TRBV6-1 and J usage is TRBJ2-7, with D perhaps assigned TRBD1 or TRBD2 (5 bases each). This CDR3 spans 13 amino acids. Trimming cost V 4 bases and J 3 bases, with 10 bases left between them. Germline V gene sequence: CDR1 MNHNS, CDR2 SASEGT.

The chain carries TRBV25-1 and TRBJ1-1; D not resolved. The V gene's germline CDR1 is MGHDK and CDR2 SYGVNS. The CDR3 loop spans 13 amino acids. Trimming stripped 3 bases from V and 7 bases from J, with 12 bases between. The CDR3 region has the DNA TGTGCCAGCAGTGATCCGGGAGGGTTTGAAGCTTTCTTT. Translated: CASSDPGGFEAFF.

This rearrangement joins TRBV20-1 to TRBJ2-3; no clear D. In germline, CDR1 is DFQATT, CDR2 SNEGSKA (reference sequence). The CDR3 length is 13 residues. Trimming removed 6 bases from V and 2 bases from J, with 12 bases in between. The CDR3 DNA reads TGCAGTGCCCCAAAGCCCGACACAGATACGCAGTATTTT. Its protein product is CSAPKPDTDTQYF.

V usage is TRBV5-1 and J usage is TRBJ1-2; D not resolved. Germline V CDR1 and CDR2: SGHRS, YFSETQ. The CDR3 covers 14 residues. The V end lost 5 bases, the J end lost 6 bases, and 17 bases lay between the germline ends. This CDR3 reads CASRTSGGIHGYTF. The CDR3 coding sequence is TGCGCCAGCAGAACTTCCGGAGGGATTCATGGCTACACCTTC. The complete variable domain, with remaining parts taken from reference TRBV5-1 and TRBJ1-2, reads KAGVTQTPRYLIKTRGQQVTLSCSPISGHRSVSWYQQTPGQGLQFLFEYFSETQRNKGNFPGRFSGRQFSNSRSEMNVSTLELGDSALYLCASRTSGGIHGYTFGSGTRLTVV.

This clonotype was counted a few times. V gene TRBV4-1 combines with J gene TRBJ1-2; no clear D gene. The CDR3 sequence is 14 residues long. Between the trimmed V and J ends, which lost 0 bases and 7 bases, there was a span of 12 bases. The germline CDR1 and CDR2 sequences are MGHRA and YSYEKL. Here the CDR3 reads CASSQEPASGGYTF. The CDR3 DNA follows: TGCGCCAGCAGCCAAGAACCGGCCTCCGGTGGCTACACCTTC.

The CDR3 reads CASSVTGTQYNEQFF. CDR3 in DNA: TGCGCCAGCAGCGTCACCGGGACACAATACAATGAGCAGTTCTTC. The chain employs TRBV4-3 and TRBJ2-1; D perhaps matches TRBD1 (6 bases). This CDR3 has 15 amino acids. Germline CDR1 and CDR2: LGHNA and YSLEER. With 5 bases removed from V and 4 bases from J, the gap between germline ends came to 15 bases.

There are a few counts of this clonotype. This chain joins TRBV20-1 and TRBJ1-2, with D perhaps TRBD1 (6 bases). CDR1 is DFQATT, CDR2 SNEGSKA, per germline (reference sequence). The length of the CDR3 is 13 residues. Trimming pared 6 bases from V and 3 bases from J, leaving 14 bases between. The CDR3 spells CSAGGAGDYGYTF. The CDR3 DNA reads TGCAGTGCAGGGGGGGCCGGGGACTATGGCTACACCTTC.